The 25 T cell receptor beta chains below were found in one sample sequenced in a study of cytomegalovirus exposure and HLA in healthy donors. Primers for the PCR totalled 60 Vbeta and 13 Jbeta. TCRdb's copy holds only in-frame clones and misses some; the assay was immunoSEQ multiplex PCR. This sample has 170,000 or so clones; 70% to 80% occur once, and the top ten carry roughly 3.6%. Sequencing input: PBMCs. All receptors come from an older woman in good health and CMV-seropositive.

CDR3 sequence reads: CASSPGGGTKYF. The CDR3 nucleotides are TGTGCCAGCAGCCCCGGGGGAGGGACGAAATACTTC. V is TRBV7-9 and J is TRBJ2-7; TRBD2 matches at 7 bases. Germline V gives CDR1 SEHNR, CDR2 FQNEAQ (reference sequence). The V and J ends lost 5 bases and 13 bases, in that order; junction bases with no gene match: 11. The CDR3 totals 12 residues.

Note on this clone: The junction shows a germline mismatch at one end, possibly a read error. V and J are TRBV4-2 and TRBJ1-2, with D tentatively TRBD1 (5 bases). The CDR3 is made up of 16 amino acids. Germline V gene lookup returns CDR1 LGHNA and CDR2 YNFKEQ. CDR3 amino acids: CASSQRGSGKNYDYTF. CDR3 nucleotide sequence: TGTGCCAGCAGCCAAAGGGGTAGCGGAAAAAACTATGACTACACCTTC.

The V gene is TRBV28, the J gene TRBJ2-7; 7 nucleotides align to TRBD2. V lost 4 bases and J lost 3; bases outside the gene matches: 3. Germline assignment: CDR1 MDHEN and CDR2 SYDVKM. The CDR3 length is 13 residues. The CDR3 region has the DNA TGTGCCAGCAGTTCACCGGGGGGCTACGAGCAGTACTTC. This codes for CASSSPGGYEQYF.

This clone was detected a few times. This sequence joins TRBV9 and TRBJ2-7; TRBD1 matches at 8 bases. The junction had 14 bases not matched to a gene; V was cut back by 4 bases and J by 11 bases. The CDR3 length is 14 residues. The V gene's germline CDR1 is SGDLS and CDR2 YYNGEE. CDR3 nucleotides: TGTGCCAGCAGCCCACGAGACAGGGGTACGGATAAGTACTTC. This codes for CASSPRDRGTDKYF.

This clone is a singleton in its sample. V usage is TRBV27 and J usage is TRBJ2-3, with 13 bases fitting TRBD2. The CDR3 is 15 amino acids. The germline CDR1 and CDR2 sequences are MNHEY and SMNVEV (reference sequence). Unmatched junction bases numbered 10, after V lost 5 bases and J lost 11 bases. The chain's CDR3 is CASSPRTSGSPRQYF. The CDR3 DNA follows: TGTGCCAGCAGTCCTCGGACTAGCGGGAGCCCTCGGCAGTATTTT.

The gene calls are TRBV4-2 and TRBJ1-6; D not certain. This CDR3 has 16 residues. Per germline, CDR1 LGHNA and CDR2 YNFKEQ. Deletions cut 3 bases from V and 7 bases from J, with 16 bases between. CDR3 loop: CASSHETPGGNSPLHF. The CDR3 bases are TGTGCCAGCAGCCACGAAACTCCCGGCGGAAATTCACCCCTCCACTTT.

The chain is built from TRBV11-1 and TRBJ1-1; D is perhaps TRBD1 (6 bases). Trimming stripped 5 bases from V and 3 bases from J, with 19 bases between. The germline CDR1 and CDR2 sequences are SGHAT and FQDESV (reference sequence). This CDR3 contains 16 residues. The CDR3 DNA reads TGTGCCAGCAGCCCACGGGGCTGGGGGCGGGACACTGAAGCTTTCTTT. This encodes CASSPRGWGRDTEAFF.

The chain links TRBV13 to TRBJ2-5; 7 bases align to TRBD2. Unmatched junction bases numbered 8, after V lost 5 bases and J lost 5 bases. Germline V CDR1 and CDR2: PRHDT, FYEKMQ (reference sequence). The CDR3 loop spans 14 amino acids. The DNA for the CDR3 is TGTGCCAGCAGCCCCCGTGGGGGGGAGGAGACCCAGTACTTC. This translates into CASSPRGGEETQYF.

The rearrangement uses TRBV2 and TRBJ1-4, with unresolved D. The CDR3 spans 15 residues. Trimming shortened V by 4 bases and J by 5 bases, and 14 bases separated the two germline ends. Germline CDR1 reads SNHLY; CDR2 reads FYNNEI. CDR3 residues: CASSGVAGRNEKLFF. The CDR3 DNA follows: TGTGCCAGCAGTGGAGTGGCGGGGAGAAATGAAAAACTGTTTTTT.

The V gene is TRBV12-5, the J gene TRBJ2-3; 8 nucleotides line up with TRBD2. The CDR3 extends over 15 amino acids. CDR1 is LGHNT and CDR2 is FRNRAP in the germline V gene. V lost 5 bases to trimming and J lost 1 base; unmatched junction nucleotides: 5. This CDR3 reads CASGSGGFGTDTQYF. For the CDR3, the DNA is TGTGCTAGTGGTAGCGGGGGCTTTGGCACAGATACGCAGTATTTT. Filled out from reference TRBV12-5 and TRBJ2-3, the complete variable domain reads DARVTQTPRHKVTEMGQEVTMRCQPILGHNTVFWYRQTMMQGLELLAYFRNRAPLDDSGMPKDRFSAEMPDATLATLKIQPSEPRDSAVYFCASGSGGFGTDTQYFGPGTRLTVL.

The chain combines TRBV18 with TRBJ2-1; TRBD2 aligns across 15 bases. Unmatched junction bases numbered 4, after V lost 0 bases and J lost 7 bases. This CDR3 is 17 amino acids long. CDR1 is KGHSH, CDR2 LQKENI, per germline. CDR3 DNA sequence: TGTGCCAGCTCACCACCGGGGACTAGCGGGGGGAGGAATGAGCAGTTCTTC. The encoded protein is CASSPPGTSGGRNEQFF.

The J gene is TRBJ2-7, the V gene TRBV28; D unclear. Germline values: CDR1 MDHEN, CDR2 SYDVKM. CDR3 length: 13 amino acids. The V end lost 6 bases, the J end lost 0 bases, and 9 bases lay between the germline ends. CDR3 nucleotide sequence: TGTGCCAGCAGCGAGCGCCCCTCCTACGAGCAGTACTTC. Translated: CASSERPSYEQYF.

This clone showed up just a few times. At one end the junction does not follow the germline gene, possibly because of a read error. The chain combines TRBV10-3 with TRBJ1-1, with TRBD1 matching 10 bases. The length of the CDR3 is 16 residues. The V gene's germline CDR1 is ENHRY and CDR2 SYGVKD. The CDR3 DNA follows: TGTGGCATCGGGAACCAAGGGGGGACAGGGGTTCCTGAAGCTTTCTTT. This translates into CGIGNQGGTGVPEAFF.

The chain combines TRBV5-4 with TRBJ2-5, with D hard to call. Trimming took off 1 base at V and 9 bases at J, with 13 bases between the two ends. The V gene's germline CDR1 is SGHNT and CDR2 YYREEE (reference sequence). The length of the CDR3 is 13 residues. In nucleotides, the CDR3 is TGTGCCAGCAGCTTGATTCTGTCGCAGTCCCAGTACTTC. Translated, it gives CASSLILSQSQYF.

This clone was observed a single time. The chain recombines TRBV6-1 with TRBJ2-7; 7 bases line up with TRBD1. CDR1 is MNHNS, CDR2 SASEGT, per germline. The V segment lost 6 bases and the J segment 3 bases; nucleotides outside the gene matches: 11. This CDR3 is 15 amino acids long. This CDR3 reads CASRTGSRFGYEQYF. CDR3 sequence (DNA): TGTGCCAGCAGGACAGGGTCTCGTTTTGGCTACGAGCAGTACTTC.

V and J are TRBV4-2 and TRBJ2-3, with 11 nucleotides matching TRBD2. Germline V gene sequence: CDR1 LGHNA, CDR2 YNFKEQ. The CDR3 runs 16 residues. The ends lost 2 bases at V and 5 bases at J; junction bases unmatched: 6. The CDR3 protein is CASSQLLAGVGDTQYF. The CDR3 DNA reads TGTGCCAGCAGCCAATTACTAGCGGGGGTGGGAGATACGCAGTATTTT.

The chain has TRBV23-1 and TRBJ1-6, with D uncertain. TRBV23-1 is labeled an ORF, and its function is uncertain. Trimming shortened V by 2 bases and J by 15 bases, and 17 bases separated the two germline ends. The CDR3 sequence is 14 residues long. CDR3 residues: CASSQKPVNSLLHF. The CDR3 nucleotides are TGCGCCAGCAGTCAAAAACCTGTCAACAGCCTCCTCCACTTT.

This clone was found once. DNA for the CDR3: TGTGCCAGCAGCTTTCGTTGGGCGGGAGCCTCCTACAATGAGCAGTTCTTC. Translating it yields CASSFRWAGASYNEQFF. The rearrangement links TRBV7-9 to TRBJ2-1; TRBD2 matches at 7 bases. The CDR3 has 17 residues. With 3 bases clipped from V and 0 bases from J, the junction kept 8 bases outside the gene matches. Germline CDR1 is SEHNR and CDR2 is FQNEAQ (reference sequence).

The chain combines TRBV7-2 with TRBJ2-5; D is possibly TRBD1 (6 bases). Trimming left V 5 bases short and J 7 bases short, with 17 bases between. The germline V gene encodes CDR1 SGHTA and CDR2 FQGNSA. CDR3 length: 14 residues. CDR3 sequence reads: CASSPHPARGTQYF. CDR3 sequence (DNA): TGTGCCAGCAGCCCGCACCCCGCCAGGGGGACCCAGTACTTC.

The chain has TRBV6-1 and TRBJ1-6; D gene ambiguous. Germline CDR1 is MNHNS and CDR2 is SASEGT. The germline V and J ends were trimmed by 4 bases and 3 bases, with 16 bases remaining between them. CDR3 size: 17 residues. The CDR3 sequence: CASSADGIANYNSPLHF. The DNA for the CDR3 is TGTGCCAGCAGTGCAGACGGGATAGCCAACTATAATTCACCCCTCCACTTT.

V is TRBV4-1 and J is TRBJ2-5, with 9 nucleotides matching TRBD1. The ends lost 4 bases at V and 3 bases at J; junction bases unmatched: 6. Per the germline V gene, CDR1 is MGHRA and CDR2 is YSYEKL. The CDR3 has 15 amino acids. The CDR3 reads CASSLGDRDEETQYF. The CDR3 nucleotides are TGCGCCAGCAGCCTGGGGGACAGGGATGAAGAGACCCAGTACTTC.

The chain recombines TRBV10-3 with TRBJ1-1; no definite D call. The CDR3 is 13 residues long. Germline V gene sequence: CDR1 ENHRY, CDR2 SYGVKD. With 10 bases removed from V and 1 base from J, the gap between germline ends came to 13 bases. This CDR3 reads CATKPGENTEAFF. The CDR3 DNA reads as TGTGCCACCAAGCCGGGAGAGAACACTGAAGCTTTCTTT.

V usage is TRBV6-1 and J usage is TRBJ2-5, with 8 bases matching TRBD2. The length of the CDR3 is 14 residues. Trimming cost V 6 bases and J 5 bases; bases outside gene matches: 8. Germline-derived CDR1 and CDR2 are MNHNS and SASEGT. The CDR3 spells CASRISGNEETQYF. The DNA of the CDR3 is TGTGCCAGCAGAATTAGCGGGAACGAGGAGACCCAGTACTTC.

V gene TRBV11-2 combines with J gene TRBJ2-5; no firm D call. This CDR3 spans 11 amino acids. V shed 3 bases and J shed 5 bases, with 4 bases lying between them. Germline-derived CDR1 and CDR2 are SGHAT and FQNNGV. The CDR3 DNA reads TGTGCCAGCAGCTTCTCTGAGACCCAGTACTTC. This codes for CASSFSETQYF.

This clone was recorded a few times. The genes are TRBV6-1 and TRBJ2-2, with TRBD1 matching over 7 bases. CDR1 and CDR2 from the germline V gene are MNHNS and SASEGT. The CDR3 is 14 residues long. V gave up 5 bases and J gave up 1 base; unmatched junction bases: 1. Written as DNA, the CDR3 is TGTGCCAGCAGTCGGACAGGGAACACCGGGGAGCTGTTTTTT. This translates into CASSRTGNTGELFF.